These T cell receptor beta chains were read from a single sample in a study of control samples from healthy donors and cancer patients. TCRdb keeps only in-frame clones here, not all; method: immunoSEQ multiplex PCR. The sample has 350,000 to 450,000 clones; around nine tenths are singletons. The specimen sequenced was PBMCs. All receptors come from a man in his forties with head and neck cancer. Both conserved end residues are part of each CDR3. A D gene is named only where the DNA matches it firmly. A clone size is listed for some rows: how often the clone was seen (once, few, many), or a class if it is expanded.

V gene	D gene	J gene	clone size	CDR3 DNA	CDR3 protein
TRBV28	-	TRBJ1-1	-	TGTGCCAGCAGTTTATTCGCGTCAGGGGACACTGAAGCTTTCTTT	CASSLFASGDTEAFF
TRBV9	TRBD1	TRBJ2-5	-	TGTGCCAGCAGCGTTCGGACAGGGCTGGGAGAGACCCAGTACTTC	CASSVRTGLGETQYF
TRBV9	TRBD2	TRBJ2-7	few	TGTGCCAGCAGCGTAGAGGGAGGGGATCGCGAGCAGTACTTC	CASSVEGGDREQYF
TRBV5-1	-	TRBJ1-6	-	TGCGCCAGCAGCTTGGTAATAAGGGGGGATTCACCCCTCCACTTT	CASSLVIRGDSPLHF
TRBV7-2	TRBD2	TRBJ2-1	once	TGTGCCAGCAGCTTAAGCGGGGGGCTATACTACAATGAGCAGTTCTTC	CASSLSGGLYYNEQFF
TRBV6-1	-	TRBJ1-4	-	TGTGCCAGCAGTGAAGTTCGGGGCGAAAAACTGTTTTTT	CASSEVRGEKLFF
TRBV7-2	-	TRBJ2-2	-	TGTGCCAGCAGCTTACGCCAGGGGGGAGCCGCCGGGGAGCTGTTTTTT	CASSLRQGGAAGELFF
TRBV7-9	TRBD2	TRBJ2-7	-	TGTGCCAGCAGCTCAATACGGACTAGCGGTCGGGGCGAGCAGTACTTC	CASSSIRTSGRGEQYF
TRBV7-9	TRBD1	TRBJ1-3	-	TGTGCCAGCAGCGACCAACTACAGGGGCGGAGAAACACCATATATTTT	CASSDQLQGRRNTIYF
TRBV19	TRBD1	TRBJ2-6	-	TGTGCCAGTAAGGAGACAGGGACCTCTGGGGCCAACGTCCTGACTTTC	CASKETGTSGANVLTF
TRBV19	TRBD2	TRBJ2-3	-	TGTGCCAGTAGTTCCGGGACTAGCGGGAGGACCTCTAGCACAGATACGCAGTATTTT	CASSSGTSGRTSSTDTQYF
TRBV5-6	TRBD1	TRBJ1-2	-	TGTGCCAGCAGCCGACAGGGCAACTATGGCTACACCTTC	CASSRQGNYGYTF
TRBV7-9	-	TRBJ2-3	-	TGTGCCAGCAGCCTAGGGAATCCAGATACGCAGTATTTT	CASSLGNPDTQYF
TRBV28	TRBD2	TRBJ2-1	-	TGTGCCAGCAGTCCCATCGTTACTAGCGGGAGTATTGAGCAGTTCTTC	CASSPIVTSGSIEQFF
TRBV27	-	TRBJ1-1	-	TGTGCCAGCAGTCCCCGGACAGAGAACACTGAAGCTTTCTTT	CASSPRTENTEAFF
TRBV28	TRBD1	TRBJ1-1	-	TGTGCCACCCAAGGACAGGTGGATTTAGAAGCTTTCTTT	CATQGQVDLEAFF
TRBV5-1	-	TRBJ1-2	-	TGCGCCAGCAGCTTGGGGTGGGGACAATCTTTTGGCTACACCTTC	CASSLGWGQSFGYTF
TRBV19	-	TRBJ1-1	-	TGTGCCGCCGAACAGGGTGTGGGCACTGAAGCTTTCTTT	CAAEQGVGTEAFF
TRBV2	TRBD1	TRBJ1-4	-	TGTGCCAGCAGTGACGGGACAGGTTATGAAAAACTGTTTTTT	CASSDGTGYEKLFF
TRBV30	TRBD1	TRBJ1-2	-	TGTGCCTGCCGGCGACAGGGGATAGATAGCTATGGCTACACCTTC	CACRRQGIDSYGYTF
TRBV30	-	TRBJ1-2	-	TGTGCCTCCAGGGAGGGACGAGGCTACACCTTC	CASREGRGYTF
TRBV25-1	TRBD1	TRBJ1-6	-	TGTGCCAGCCCGCGAGACAGGGAGAGCTCCTATAATTCACCCCTCCACTTT	CASPRDRESSYNSPLHF
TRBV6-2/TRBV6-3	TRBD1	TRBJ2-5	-	TGTGCCAGCAGTACTCCCCGGACAGGCCAATACCAAGAGACCCAGTACTTC	CASSTPRTGQYQETQYF
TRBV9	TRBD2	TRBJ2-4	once	TGTGCCAGCAGCCCAGAGGTGCTAGCGGGAGAAAGAGGGCTAGCCAAAAACATTCAGTACTTC	CASSPEVLAGERGLAKNIQYF
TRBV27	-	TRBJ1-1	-	TGTGCCAGCAGTTTATCGAGGACTTCTGAAGCTTTCTTT	CASSLSRTSEAFF
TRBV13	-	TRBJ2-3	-	TGTGCCAGCAGCTTAGGCCTTGGGGAAGGTACGCAGTATTTT	CASSLGLGEGTQYF
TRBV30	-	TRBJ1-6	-	TGTGCCTGGAGCCTACAAAGTAATTCACCCCTCCACTTT	CAWSLQSNSPLHF
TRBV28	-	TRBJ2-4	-	TGTGCCACCGCCGGGACAGCCAAAAACATTCAGTACTTC	CATAGTAKNIQYF
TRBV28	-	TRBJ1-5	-	TGTGCCAGCAGTTTTATGGGTTGGGATCAGCCCCAGCATTTT	CASSFMGWDQPQHF
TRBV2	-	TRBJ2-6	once	TGTGCCAGCAAGGACTCCCGGGCTGGGGCCAACGTCCTGACTTTC	CASKDSRAGANVLTF
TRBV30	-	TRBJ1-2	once	TGTGCCTGGAAGGGGGGGGCGGGCTACACCTTC	CAWKGGAGYTF
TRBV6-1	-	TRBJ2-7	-	TGTGCCAGCAGTGAAGCGAAACAGCTCCCCTACGAGCAGTACTTC	CASSEAKQLPYEQYF
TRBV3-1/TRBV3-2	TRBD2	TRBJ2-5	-	TGTGCCAGCAGCTCCGGGACTAGCGGGGGGGGAGGTCTGGAGACCCAGTACTTC	CASSSGTSGGGGLETQYF
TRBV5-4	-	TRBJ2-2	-	TGTGCCAGCAGCTTGGGGGGGGGTACAGGGACCGGGGAGCTGTTTTTT	CASSLGGGTGTGELFF
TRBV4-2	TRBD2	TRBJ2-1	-	TGTGCCAGCAGCCAAGATCGAGCGGGGAGCTTGAATGAGCAGTTCTTC	CASSQDRAGSLNEQFF
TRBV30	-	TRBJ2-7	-	TGTGCCTGGACGTCGGGCTACGAGCAGTACTTC	CAWTSGYEQYF
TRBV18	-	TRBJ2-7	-	TGTGCCAGCTCACCACCGACAGTTTACGAGCAGTACTTC	CASSPPTVYEQYF
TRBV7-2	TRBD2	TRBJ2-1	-	TGTGCCAGCAGCTTAGTGGGAGGGCGGGGAAATGAGCAGTTCTTC	CASSLVGGRGNEQFF
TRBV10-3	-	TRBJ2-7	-	TGTGCCATCAGTGATGGGGTCCGGAGCTACGAGCAGTACTTC	CAISDGVRSYEQYF
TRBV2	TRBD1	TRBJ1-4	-	TGTGCCAGCAGTGATGAGGCCGGACAGGGATTTGAAAAACTGTTTTTT	CASSDEAGQGFEKLFF
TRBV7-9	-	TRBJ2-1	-	TGTGCCAGCAGCTTGCGGGACCCCTATTTGCGGTTCTTC	CASSLRDPYLRFF
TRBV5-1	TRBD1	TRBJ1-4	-	TGCGCCAGCAGCACCAGGACAGGGACTAATGAAAAACTGTTTTTT	CASSTRTGTNEKLFF
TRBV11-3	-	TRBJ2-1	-	TGTGCCAGCAGCGCCCGGACTACCAGCAATGAGCAGTTCTTC	CASSARTTSNEQFF
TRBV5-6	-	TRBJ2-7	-	TGTGCCAGCAGCGCCCAAGGGACCCCCTACGAGCAGTACTTC	CASSAQGTPYEQYF
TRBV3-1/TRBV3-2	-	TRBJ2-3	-	TGTGCCAGCAGCCAAGATTTAAGGGCAGATACGCAGTATTTT	CASSQDLRADTQYF
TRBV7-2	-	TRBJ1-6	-	TGTGCCAGCAGCTTAGGGGACGCGAGCTCCTATAATTCACCCCTCCACTTT	CASSLGDASSYNSPLHF
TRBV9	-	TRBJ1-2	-	TGTGCCAGCAGCCCGAGCCCGGGGCCGGAGGGCTACACCTTC	CASSPSPGPEGYTF
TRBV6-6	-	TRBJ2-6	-	TGTGCCAGCAGCCACAGGGCTGGGGCCAACGTCCTGACTTTC	CASSHRAGANVLTF